The rows below give T cell receptor beta chains drawn from one sample of a study of cytomegalovirus exposure and HLA in healthy donors. Repertoires were generated with immunoSEQ multiplex PCR, while TCRdb's copy carries only in-frame clones and drops some. This table has over 150,000 clones, 85% appearing once. Sequencing input: PBMCs. The receptor source for this set is a boy between 2 and 10 years old in good health and CMV-seronegative. Both conserved end residues are part of each CDR3. Fields, in order: J gene, V gene, D gene, clone size, CDR3 DNA, CDR3 protein. D genes are given only for firm matches. Size tells how often a clone was seen (once, few, many) or the class of an expanded clone, and some rows leave it out.

J gene: TRBJ2-3; V gene: TRBV12-5; D gene: -; clone size: -; CDR3 DNA: TGTGCTAGTGGTTTGGTACACGGACAGCAGACAGATACGCAGTATTTT; CDR3 protein: CASGLVHGQQTDTQYF
J gene: TRBJ2-1; V gene: TRBV6-5; D gene: -; clone size: -; CDR3 DNA: TGTGCCAGCACCAGGGATCTCTCCTACAATGAGCAGTTCTTC; CDR3 protein: CASTRDLSYNEQFF
J gene: TRBJ2-1; V gene: TRBV5-1; D gene: TRBD2; clone size: -; CDR3 DNA: TGCGCCAGCAGCCTGACTAGCGGCACCTACAATGAGCAGTTCTTC; CDR3 protein: CASSLTSGTYNEQFF
J gene: TRBJ2-5; V gene: TRBV28; D gene: TRBD2; clone size: -; CDR3 DNA: TGTGCCAGCAGTCCCTGGGGCAGCGGGGAAGAGACCCAGTACTTC; CDR3 protein: CASSPWGSGEETQYF
J gene: TRBJ1-1; V gene: TRBV5-5; D gene: TRBD1; clone size: few; CDR3 DNA: TGTGCCAGCAGCCTGGCCGGGACAGGGTATCGGGACACTGAAGCTTTCTTT; CDR3 protein: CASSLAGTGYRDTEAFF
J gene: TRBJ1-6; V gene: TRBV6-5; D gene: TRBD1; clone size: -; CDR3 DNA: TGTGCCAGCGGCATTAGTGGGACAGGGCAGTCACCCCTCCACTTT; CDR3 protein: CASGISGTGQSPLHF
J gene: TRBJ2-5; V gene: TRBV6-5; D gene: TRBD2; clone size: -; CDR3 DNA: TGTGCCAGCAGTGGTAGCGGGGGGGCCGGTGAGACCCAGTACTTC; CDR3 protein: CASSGSGGAGETQYF
J gene: TRBJ2-5; V gene: TRBV11-2; D gene: -; clone size: -; CDR3 DNA: TGTGCCAGCAGCTTACGGTCCCCGGGGGAGACCCAGTACTTC; CDR3 protein: CASSLRSPGETQYF
J gene: TRBJ1-3; V gene: TRBV2; D gene: TRBD1; clone size: -; CDR3 DNA: TGTGCCAGCAGTCAACAAAGGACAGGGGAATATTTT; CDR3 protein: CASSQQRTGEYF
J gene: TRBJ1-2; V gene: TRBV13; D gene: TRBD1; clone size: -; CDR3 DNA: TGTGCCAGCAGCCTAGGACAGGGGGCCTATGGCTACACCTTC; CDR3 protein: CASSLGQGAYGYTF
J gene: TRBJ1-1; V gene: TRBV5-1; D gene: TRBD1; clone size: -; CDR3 DNA: TGCGCCAGCAGCGTGACAGGGGTGACTGAAGCTTTCTTT; CDR3 protein: CASSVTGVTEAFF
J gene: TRBJ2-3; V gene: TRBV28; D gene: TRBD1; clone size: few; CDR3 DNA: TGTGCCAGCAGGCCAGGGGGCGTGGTGCAGTATTTT; CDR3 protein: CASRPGGVVQYF
J gene: TRBJ2-7; V gene: TRBV5-1; D gene: -; clone size: -; CDR3 DNA: TGCGCCAGCAGCCAGGGCGACGAGCAGTACTTC; CDR3 protein: CASSQGDEQYF
J gene: TRBJ1-2; V gene: TRBV6-5; D gene: -; clone size: few; CDR3 DNA: TGTGCCAGCAGTTGGTCAGGGCCGAATGGCTACACCTTC; CDR3 protein: CASSWSGPNGYTF
J gene: TRBJ2-2; V gene: TRBV7-2; D gene: -; clone size: -; CDR3 DNA: TGTGCCAGCAGCCGTAGAAGTTCAAACACCGGGGAGCTGTTTTTT; CDR3 protein: CASSRRSSNTGELFF
J gene: TRBJ1-5; V gene: TRBV28; D gene: -; clone size: -; CDR3 DNA: TGTGCCAGCAGCTCCCCGACAGGACCCCGGAGCAATCAGCCCCAGCATTTT; CDR3 protein: CASSSPTGPRSNQPQHF
J gene: TRBJ1-2; V gene: TRBV27; D gene: -; clone size: -; CDR3 DNA: TGTGCCAGCAGTGCCCGGGACTTCTATGGCTACACCTTC; CDR3 protein: CASSARDFYGYTF
J gene: TRBJ1-1; V gene: TRBV7-8; D gene: TRBD1; clone size: -; CDR3 DNA: TGTGCCAGCAGCTCTAAGCTGGGGGGACAGGGGTCTGAAGCTTTCTTT; CDR3 protein: CASSSKLGGQGSEAFF
J gene: TRBJ2-7; V gene: TRBV4-1; D gene: TRBD1; clone size: -; CDR3 DNA: TGCGCCAGCAGCCAGGACAGGGGGGCAACCTACGAGCAGTACTTC; CDR3 protein: CASSQDRGATYEQYF
J gene: TRBJ1-2; V gene: TRBV7-9; D gene: TRBD1; clone size: -; CDR3 DNA: TGTGCCAGCAGCTCCCCACAGGGGCCTAACTATGGCTACACCTTC; CDR3 protein: CASSSPQGPNYGYTF
J gene: TRBJ1-1; V gene: TRBV6-1; D gene: -; clone size: -; CDR3 DNA: TGTGCCAGCAGTGAAGGCGGGGGCACTGAAGCTTTCTTT; CDR3 protein: CASSEGGGTEAFF
J gene: TRBJ1-5; V gene: TRBV6-1; D gene: -; clone size: few; CDR3 DNA: TGTGCCAGCAGTGAAGCGTCTATCCCCAGACTTAATCAGCCCCAGCATTTT; CDR3 protein: CASSEASIPRLNQPQHF
J gene: TRBJ2-7; V gene: TRBV28; D gene: -; clone size: few; CDR3 DNA: TGTGCCAGCAGTTTAGCGGGGAGGTCCTACGAGCAGTACTTC; CDR3 protein: CASSLAGRSYEQYF
J gene: TRBJ2-1; V gene: TRBV5-4; D gene: TRBD2; clone size: -; CDR3 DNA: TGTGCCAGCAGCGTGCGGGAGATAAATGAGCAGTTCTTC; CDR3 protein: CASSVREINEQFF
J gene: TRBJ2-4; V gene: TRBV6-1; D gene: -; clone size: -; CDR3 DNA: TGTGCCAGCAGCTTATACACTACCAAAAACATTCAGTACTTC; CDR3 protein: CASSLYTTKNIQYF
J gene: TRBJ1-2; V gene: TRBV11-2; D gene: TRBD1; clone size: -; CDR3 DNA: TGTGCCAGCAGCCCCGGGACAGGGAACTATGGCTACACCTTC; CDR3 protein: CASSPGTGNYGYTF
J gene: TRBJ1-5; V gene: TRBV19; D gene: -; clone size: -; CDR3 DNA: TGTGCCAGTAGTATAAGTGGGGGCCGGAGTCAGCCCCAGCATTTT; CDR3 protein: CASSISGGRSQPQHF
J gene: TRBJ1-1; V gene: TRBV10-2; D gene: TRBD1; clone size: -; CDR3 DNA: TGCGCCAGCGCCCAGGGGGCCTCGAACACTGAAGCTTTCTTT; CDR3 protein: CASAQGASNTEAFF
J gene: TRBJ2-2; V gene: TRBV18; D gene: TRBD1; clone size: -; CDR3 DNA: TGTGCCAGCTCACCACCGGACAGGACGAACACCGGGGAGCTGTTTTTT; CDR3 protein: CASSPPDRTNTGELFF
J gene: TRBJ2-1; V gene: TRBV10-1; D gene: -; clone size: -; CDR3 DNA: TGCGCCAGCAGTGAGTCGATGGGACACGAGACCGGGTTCTTC; CDR3 protein: CASSESMGHETGFF
J gene: TRBJ1-4; V gene: TRBV19; D gene: TRBD1; clone size: -; CDR3 DNA: TGTGCCAGTAGCGAACCCCGTGACAGGGGGATGCGTGAAAAACTGTTTTTT; CDR3 protein: CASSEPRDRGMREKLFF
J gene: TRBJ2-1; V gene: TRBV5-1; D gene: TRBD2; clone size: -; CDR3 DNA: TGCGCCAGCAGCTTCCTAGCGGGAGAAGGTAATGAGCAGTTCTTC; CDR3 protein: CASSFLAGEGNEQFF
J gene: TRBJ1-4; V gene: TRBV30; D gene: -; clone size: -; CDR3 DNA: TGTGCCTGGAGTGTTGTCGGTACAGGTGAAAAACTGTTTTTT; CDR3 protein: CAWSVVGTGEKLFF
J gene: TRBJ1-2; V gene: TRBV30; D gene: -; clone size: -; CDR3 DNA: TGTGCCTGGAGTGATCAGATGAACTATGGCTACACCTTC; CDR3 protein: CAWSDQMNYGYTF
J gene: TRBJ1-1; V gene: TRBV7-9; D gene: -; clone size: -; CDR3 DNA: TGTTCCAGCAGCTTAGCCGGTGTGTGGGCCAACGAGAACACTGAAGCTTTCTTT; CDR3 protein: CSSSLAGVWANENTEAFF
J gene: TRBJ2-3; V gene: TRBV5-1; D gene: TRBD2; clone size: -; CDR3 DNA: TGCGCCAGCAGCTCGGGACTAGCGGGGGGCTATCCTAGCACAGATACGCAGTATTTT; CDR3 protein: CASSSGLAGGYPSTDTQYF
J gene: TRBJ2-3; V gene: TRBV2; D gene: TRBD2; clone size: -; CDR3 DNA: TGTGCCAGCATTAATGAGCGGGGGGGCGGAGATACGCAGTATTTT; CDR3 protein: CASINERGGGDTQYF
J gene: TRBJ1-2; V gene: TRBV5-4; D gene: -; clone size: -; CDR3 DNA: TGTGCCAGCAGCTTGTCCACAGCTAACTATGGCTACACCTTC; CDR3 protein: CASSLSTANYGYTF
J gene: TRBJ1-3; V gene: TRBV9; D gene: -; clone size: -; CDR3 DNA: TGTGCCAGCAGCGTAGACTACAACGGGGTAACTGGAAACACCATATATTTT; CDR3 protein: CASSVDYNGVTGNTIYF
J gene: TRBJ2-1; V gene: TRBV6-5; D gene: TRBD1; clone size: -; CDR3 DNA: TGTGCCAGCAGTTACTACAGGGGACACCATGAGCAGTTCTTC; CDR3 protein: CASSYYRGHHEQFF
J gene: TRBJ1-2; V gene: TRBV7-9; D gene: -; clone size: -; CDR3 DNA: TGTGCCAGCAGCTTAGAGGCCGGGGGCTACACCTTC; CDR3 protein: CASSLEAGGYTF
J gene: TRBJ2-1; V gene: TRBV7-6; D gene: TRBD2; clone size: -; CDR3 DNA: TGTGCCAGCAGCTTAGCGGGGGGGTCCCATGAGCAGTTCTTC; CDR3 protein: CASSLAGGSHEQFF
J gene: TRBJ2-1; V gene: TRBV29-1; D gene: -; clone size: -; CDR3 DNA: TGCAGCGTTGAAGATCTTCAGGGGAGTCCCGTCTTC; CDR3 protein: CSVEDLQGSPVF
J gene: TRBJ2-2; V gene: TRBV5-7; D gene: -; clone size: few; CDR3 DNA: TGTGCCAGCTCCCTGGGTGGGGGCCGGAACACCGGGGAGCTGTTTTTT; CDR3 protein: CASSLGGGRNTGELFF
J gene: TRBJ2-1; V gene: TRBV6-5; D gene: TRBD2; clone size: few; CDR3 DNA: TGTGCCAGCAGTCTAGCGGGGGCTTACAATGAGCAGTTCTTC; CDR3 protein: CASSLAGAYNEQFF
J gene: TRBJ1-5; V gene: TRBV28; D gene: -; clone size: -; CDR3 DNA: TGTGCCAGCAGTTTAACGTTGGCAGGGGGCAATCAGCCCCAGCATTTT; CDR3 protein: CASSLTLAGGNQPQHF
J gene: TRBJ1-1; V gene: TRBV6-5; D gene: -; clone size: -; CDR3 DNA: TGTGCCAGCAGTTACGGATACGGGACTGGGAACACTGAAGCTTTCTTT; CDR3 protein: CASSYGYGTGNTEAFF
J gene: TRBJ2-1; V gene: TRBV9; D gene: TRBD1; clone size: -; CDR3 DNA: TGTGCCAGCAGCGTAGGGCCCCGGACAGGGAACAATGAGCAGTTCTTC; CDR3 protein: CASSVGPRTGNNEQFF
J gene: TRBJ1-2; V gene: TRBV14; D gene: TRBD1; clone size: once; CDR3 DNA: TGTGCCAGCAGCCAGCCGGGACAGGGGGCGATCGACTATGGCTACACCTTC; CDR3 protein: CASSQPGQGAIDYGYTF
J gene: TRBJ2-3; V gene: TRBV6-1; D gene: TRBD2; clone size: -; CDR3 DNA: TGTGCCAGCAGTGCCCCACGGGAGGGCGGTGATACGCAGTATTTT; CDR3 protein: CASSAPREGGDTQYF
J gene: TRBJ2-5; V gene: TRBV25-1; D gene: TRBD1; clone size: -; CDR3 DNA: TGTGCCAGCAGTGAGACCGACAGGGGGCGCGGGGAGACCCAGTACTTC; CDR3 protein: CASSETDRGRGETQYF
J gene: TRBJ2-1; V gene: TRBV11-2; D gene: TRBD2; clone size: -; CDR3 DNA: TGTGCCAGCAGCTTCGAGCCGGGGGGCTACAATGAGCAGTTCTTC; CDR3 protein: CASSFEPGGYNEQFF